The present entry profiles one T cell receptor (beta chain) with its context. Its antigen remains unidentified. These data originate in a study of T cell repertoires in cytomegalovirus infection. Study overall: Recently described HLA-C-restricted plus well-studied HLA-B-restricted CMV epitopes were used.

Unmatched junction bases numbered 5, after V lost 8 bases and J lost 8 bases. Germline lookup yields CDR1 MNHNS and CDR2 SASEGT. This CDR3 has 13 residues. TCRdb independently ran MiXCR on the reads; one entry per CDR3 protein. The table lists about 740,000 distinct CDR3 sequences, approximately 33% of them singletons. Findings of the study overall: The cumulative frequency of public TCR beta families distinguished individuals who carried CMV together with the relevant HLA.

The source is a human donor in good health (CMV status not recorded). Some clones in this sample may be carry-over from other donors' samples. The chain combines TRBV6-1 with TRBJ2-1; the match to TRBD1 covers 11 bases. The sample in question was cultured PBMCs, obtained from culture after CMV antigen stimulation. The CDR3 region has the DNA TGTGCCAGCCGCGGGACAGGGGGTCATGAGCAGTTCTTC. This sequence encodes CASRGTGGHEQFF.